This T cell receptor (beta chain) derives from a study of cytomegalovirus exposure and HLA in healthy donors. Study-wide background: A later analysis reported the same platform for the 110 or so validation repertoires and the roughly 700 first-cohort repertoires.

Study conclusions and caveats: Three CMV-associated chains were confirmed in vitro to be specific for CMV antigens.

As regards this clone: Its matching antigen is unknown.

The CDR3 is made up of 14 amino acids. The germline V gene has CDR1 KGHSH and CDR2 LQKENI. V lost 0 bases to trimming and J lost 3 bases; unmatched junction nucleotides: 2. Sequencing was performed with immunoSEQ multiplex PCR; in TCRdb, only in-frame clones are kept and a portion is missing. The table records 50,000 to 65,000 clones, around 96% of them present only once. This TCR derives from a woman aged 18-35 years in good health and CMV-seronegative. The gene calls are TRBV18 and TRBJ2-7, with 7 bases identical to TRBD2. The sequencing sample was made of PBMCs. The DNA for the CDR3 is TGTGCCAGCTCACCACCCGCGGGGGACTACGAGCAGTACTTC. Its translation: CASSPPAGDYEQYF.